This TCR beta chain appears in the sequencing data of a study of cytomegalovirus exposure and HLA in healthy donors. About the study: Of the donors genotyped, 398 in all, 75% to 85% fell in the Caucasian-associated ancestry cluster.

The primer mix had 60 Vbeta and 13 Jbeta primers. Sequencing used immunoSEQ multiplex PCR; TCRdb keeps in-frame clones, though not all of them. The sample records about 140,000 clones, 70% to 80% being singletons. V gave up 2 bases and J gave up 4 bases, with 9 bases separating them. Per germline, CDR1 MNHEY and CDR2 SVGAGI. CDR3 length: 13 amino acids. In the case of this clone: What it binds is unknown.

Broader study findings: The authors excluded some V segments, including TRBV6-2 and TRBV6-3, as indistinguishable.

The sequenced sample consisted of PBMCs. The clonotype was recovered from a woman aged 45-59 years in good health and CMV-seronegative. The rearrangement links TRBV6-5 to TRBJ2-7, with D possibly matching TRBD1 (5 bases). As DNA, the CDR3 is TGTGCCAGCAGTTACCCAGGGCATTACGAGCAGTACTTC. Amino acids: CASSYPGHYEQYF.